Each of the 28 T cell receptor beta chains below was sequenced from the same sample in a study of T cell responses to AZD1222 COVID-19 vaccine. Clones were sequenced by immunoSEQ multiplex PCR, and TCRdb holds only the in-frame ones, with some missing. Among around 200,000 clones listed, 94% were seen once. Here the sequenced sample was peripheral blood, taken 28 days after the second AZD1222 dose. These receptor sequences come from an adult who received the AZD1222 COVID-19 vaccine.

This chain joins TRBV4-3 and TRBJ1-2; D is unresolved. CDR1 and CDR2 (germline): LGHNA, YSLEER. V was cut by 4 bases and J by 7 bases, with 22 bases left in between. CDR3 length: 16 residues. CDR3 in DNA: TGCGCCAGCAGCCGAGAGTGGAGGCACAGTCTGGCTGGCTACACCTTC. It translates to CASSREWRHSLAGYTF.

The CDR3 bases are TGTGCCAGCAGCAGGGACTGGTCGGAAGCTTTCTTT. Residues: CASSRDWSEAFF. The rearrangement joins TRBV7-9 to TRBJ1-1; perhaps TRBD1 as D (5 bases). With 5 bases removed from V and 8 bases from J, the gap between germline ends came to 12 bases. CDR1 and CDR2 from the germline V gene are SEHNR and FQNEAQ (reference sequence). CDR3 size: 12 residues.

This chain links TRBV7-9 with TRBJ1-5; 7 nucleotides agree with TRBD1. Germline assignment: CDR1 SEHNR and CDR2 FQNEAQ (reference sequence). The CDR3 covers 17 residues. V trimming: 1 base; J trimming: 0 bases; junction bases outside the gene matches: 6. For the CDR3, the DNA is TGTGCCAGCAGCTTAGGCTCGGACAGGTATAGCAATCAGCCCCAGCATTTT. Amino acids: CASSLGSDRYSNQPQHF.

This chain uses TRBV5-1 with TRBJ2-1, with 10 nucleotides matching TRBD2. Germline V gene sequence: CDR1 SGHRS, CDR2 YFSETQ. This CDR3 contains 15 residues. The ends lost 2 bases at V and 2 bases at J; junction bases unmatched: 1. Written as DNA, the CDR3 is TGCGCCAGCAGCTTCCTAGCGGGGGCCTACAATGAGCAGTTCTTC. Translating gives CASSFLAGAYNEQFF.

This clone appeared once. This sequence joins TRBV12-3 or TRBV12-4 and TRBJ1-2; possible D gene TRBD1, 5 bases. V lost 3 bases and J lost 2, with 7 bases in between. The CDR3 sequence is 13 residues long. The CDR3 region is CASSLGPNYGYTF. DNA of the CDR3: TGTGCCAGCAGTTTGGGACCGAACTATGGCTACACCTTC.

The chain links TRBV2 to TRBJ2-3; the D gene could be TRBD1 or TRBD2 (6 bases each). The CDR3 is 16 amino acids. Per the germline V gene, CDR1 is SNHLY and CDR2 is FYNNEI. Deletions cut 6 bases from V and 1 base from J, with 17 bases between. As DNA, the CDR3 is TGTGCCAGCAGGGCCGGGGGCGGGCCTCGCACAGATACGCAGTATTTT. The encoded protein is CASRAGGGPRTDTQYF.

V usage is TRBV28 and J usage is TRBJ1-2; 7 bases fit TRBD1. The CDR3 runs to 13 residues. CDR1 is MDHEN and CDR2 is SYDVKM in the germline V gene. The V and J ends lost 3 bases and 6 bases, in that order; junction bases with no gene match: 4. CDR3 DNA sequence: TGTGCCAGCAGTTTCGACAGGGCCAATGGCTACACCTTC. This sequence encodes CASSFDRANGYTF.

The CDR3 protein is CAWSRQGEQYF. The CDR3 region has the DNA TGTGCCTGGAGCAGACAAGGCGAGCAGTACTTC. The genes are TRBV30 and TRBJ2-7; D gene unclear. CDR3 length equals 11 residues. Germline V gives CDR1 GTSNPN, CDR2 SVGIG (reference sequence). V was shortened by 3 bases and J by 6 bases, with 9 bases between the two germline ends.

The chain couples TRBV2 to TRBJ1-2, with D perhaps matching TRBD1 (5 bases). This CDR3 contains 14 residues. The V gene's germline CDR1 is SNHLY and CDR2 FYNNEI. Trimming cost V 7 bases and J 4 bases, with 16 bases left between them. The CDR3 here is CASTRSGDGYGYTF. CDR3 nucleotides: TGTGCCAGCACTCGATCCGGGGACGGCTATGGCTACACCTTC. Looking up the rest from reference TRBV2 and TRBJ1-2 gives the full variable domain: EPEVTQTPSHQVTQMGQEVILRCVPISNHLYFYWYRQILGQKVEFLVSFYNNEISEKSEIFDDQFSVERPDGSNFTLKIRSTKLEDSAMYFCASTRSGDGYGYTFGSGTRLTVV.

This rearrangement joins TRBV9 to TRBJ1-3; D is undetermined. The ends were cut back, 4 bases at V and 0 bases at J, with 11 bases in the middle. This CDR3 has 15 residues. Germline loops: CDR1 SGDLS, CDR2 YYNGEE. The CDR3 bases are TGTGCCAGCAGCCCTACGACTGTCTCTGGAAACACCATATATTTT. Its protein is CASSPTTVSGNTIYF.

This clone came up a few times. The rearrangement joins TRBV25-1 to TRBJ1-4; D uncertain. This CDR3 is 15 amino acids long. Germline assignment: CDR1 MGHDK and CDR2 SYGVNS. V lost 4 bases and J lost 2, with 11 bases in between. CDR3 bases: TGTGCCAGCAGTGGCGAATTTGGGACTAATGAAAAACTGTTTTTT. It specifies CASSGEFGTNEKLFF.

The chain joins TRBV30 to TRBJ2-1; D is possibly TRBD1 (5 bases). V lost 4 bases and J 7 bases, leaving 14 bases between the germline ends. The V gene's germline CDR1 is GTSNPN and CDR2 SVGIG (reference sequence). The length of the CDR3 is 13 residues. CDR3 coding DNA: TGTGCCTGGAATTTAGGGGTAGCTAATGAGCAGTTCTTC. Amino acids: CAWNLGVANEQFF.

This chain uses TRBV5-1 with TRBJ2-2; D might be TRBD1 or TRBD2, each matching 5 bases. This CDR3 contains 17 residues. V lost 4 bases, J lost 3 bases, and 19 bases lay in between. Germline CDR1 and CDR2: SGHRS and YFSETQ. The CDR3 bases are TGCGCCAGCAGCGACCCCCGGGACCGGGCCTACACCGGGGAGCTGTTTTTT. This gives the protein CASSDPRDRAYTGELFF.

This sequence joins TRBV15 and TRBJ2-1; 14 bases align to TRBD2. CDR1 LNHNV and CDR2 YYDKDF come from the germline V gene (reference sequence). This CDR3 has 16 amino acids. Trimming removed 3 bases from V and 10 bases from J; junction bases left unmatched: 8. The CDR3 nucleotides read TGTGCCACCAGCAGGACTAGCGGGAGGGTTGAGTCCGAGCAGTTCTTC. It is translated as CATSRTSGRVESEQFF.

The rearrangement links TRBV18 to TRBJ1-2; TRBD1 matches at 8 bases. Germline trimming cut 2 bases from V and 6 bases from J; bases unmatched to any gene: 8. The CDR3 runs to 15 residues. CDR1 is KGHSH, CDR2 LQKENI, per germline. The CDR3 sequence is CASSPTRDRSNGYTF. DNA of the CDR3: TGTGCCAGCTCACCAACTAGGGACAGGTCGAATGGCTACACCTTC.

The chain is built from TRBV28 and TRBJ1-1; D is uncertain. This CDR3 contains 15 residues. V was cut by 2 bases and J by 1 base, with 11 bases left in between. Germline V gene data show CDR1 as MDHEN and CDR2 as SYDVKM. CDR3 DNA: TGTGCCAGCAGTTTACTAAGGTTTAGGAACACTGAAGCTTTCTTT. This codes for CASSLLRFRNTEAFF.

About this clone itself: The junction shows a germline mismatch at one end, possibly a read error. The sample contains more than one DNA sequence encoding this CDR3. The rearrangement joins TRBV18 to TRBJ1-3, with a possible D match to TRBD1 (6 bases). The CDR3 has 14 amino acids. Germline V gene lookup returns CDR1 KGHSH and CDR2 LQKENI. The CDR3 sequence: CASSPQGSGNTIYF. CDR3 DNA sequence: TGTGCCAGCTCCCCACAGGGCTCTGGAAACACCATATATTTT.

Only one count was recorded for this clone. J is TRBJ1-2 and V is TRBV18; D is ambiguous. Germline V CDR1 and CDR2: KGHSH, LQKENI. There are 17 residues in the CDR3. Trimming left V 3 bases short and J 1 base short, with 18 bases between. CDR3 sequence (DNA): TGTGCCAGCTCACCCCGGGTGGCGGGAAACGTTAACTATGGCTACACCTTC. The encoded protein is CASSPRVAGNVNYGYTF.

The V and J genes are TRBV27 and TRBJ1-6; D remains unclear. This CDR3 is 14 amino acids long. Trimming took 5 bases from V and 12 from J, leaving 17 bases between them. Germline CDR1 is MNHEY and CDR2 is SMNVEV (reference sequence). The CDR3 DNA reads as TGTGCCAGCAGTATTAGCGGGTCCCGGGAACCCCTCCACTTT. Its translation: CASSISGSREPLHF.

The rearrangement joins TRBV6-1 to TRBJ1-4; maybe TRBD1 (5 bases). Trimming took 2 bases from V and 5 from J, leaving 12 bases between them. The germline V gene encodes CDR1 MNHNS and CDR2 SASEGT. The CDR3 has 15 residues. The CDR3 nucleotides are TGTGCCAGCAGTGAACGGGGCGGACCGAATGAAAAACTGTTTTTT. Encoded protein: CASSERGGPNEKLFF.

The CDR3 DNA is TGCGCCAGCAGCTTCTTCACAGGGGCTGGAAACACCATATATTTT. It yields the protein CASSFFTGAGNTIYF. The rearrangement links TRBV5-1 to TRBJ1-3, with 7 positions matching TRBD1. Germline assignment: CDR1 SGHRS and CDR2 YFSETQ. The CDR3 spans 15 residues. The junction had 4 bases not matched to a gene; V was cut back by 2 bases and J by 2 bases. The whole variable domain, remainder taken from reference TRBV5-1 and TRBJ1-3, is KAGVTQTPRYLIKTRGQQVTLSCSPISGHRSVSWYQQTPGQGLQFLFEYFSETQRNKGNFPGRFSGRQFSNSRSEMNVSTLELGDSALYLCASSFFTGAGNTIYFGEGSWLTVV.

This sequence joins TRBV18 and TRBJ1-2; TRBD1 aligns across 7 bases. Unmatched junction bases numbered 13, after V lost 5 bases and J lost 4 bases. The CDR3 consists of 16 residues. Germline-derived CDR1 and CDR2 are KGHSH and LQKENI. CDR3 in amino acids: CASSTGLEGAGYGYTF. The CDR3 DNA reads as TGTGCCAGCTCAACGGGATTAGAGGGGGCAGGCTATGGCTACACCTTC.

Only one count was recorded for this clone. The rearrangement joins TRBV6-2 or TRBV6-3 to TRBJ1-5; TRBD1 matches 8 bases. Germline V lookup: CDR1 MNHEY, CDR2 SVGEGT. The length of the CDR3 is 15 residues. The J segment lost 1 base and the V segment lost 4 bases, leaving 3 bases of the junction unmatched. CDR3 protein: CASSFGTGSNQPQHF. CDR3 DNA: TGTGCCAGCAGTTTCGGGACAGGCAGCAATCAGCCCCAGCATTTT.

V and J are TRBV5-1 and TRBJ1-4, with D unresolved. Germline V lookup: CDR1 SGHRS, CDR2 YFSETQ. The CDR3 is 15 residues long. With 0 bases removed from V and 8 bases from J, the gap between germline ends came to 14 bases. CDR3 in DNA: TGCGCCAGCAGCTTGGGCTCCCACGAAGGGGAAAAACTGTTTTTT. Translating it yields CASSLGSHEGEKLFF.

The chain is built from TRBV10-2 and TRBJ2-5, with 7 bases fitting TRBD1. V lost 2 bases, J lost 1 base, and 1 base stayed unmatched. Germline CDR1 WSHSY, CDR2 SAAADI. The CDR3 extends over 14 amino acids. Written as DNA, the CDR3 is TGCGCCAGCAGTGAGAGGACAGGCCAAGAGACCCAGTACTTC. This encodes CASSERTGQETQYF.

CDR3 in DNA: TGTGCCAGCAGGCAGGGGATTGGGCAGCCCCAGCATTTT. Amino acids: CASRQGIGQPQHF. The V and J genes are TRBV12-3 or TRBV12-4 and TRBJ1-5; D perhaps matches TRBD1 (6 bases). The length of the CDR3 is 13 residues. V lost 6 bases, J lost 7 bases, and 13 bases lay in between.

This sequence joins TRBV9 and TRBJ2-7, with D unresolved. Trimming shortened V by 2 bases and J by 0 bases, and 12 bases separated the two germline ends. This CDR3 has 15 amino acids. Germline V gives CDR1 SGDLS, CDR2 YYNGEE. The CDR3: CASSVSGGSSYEQYF. The CDR3 DNA is TGTGCCAGCAGCGTTTCCGGCGGAAGCTCCTACGAGCAGTACTTC.

CDR3 nucleotide sequence: TGTGCCAGCAGCCAAGAAATCGGCCCATCAGATACGCAGTATTTT. It encodes CASSQEIGPSDTQYF. The chain combines TRBV14 with TRBJ2-3; D is ambiguous. The length of the CDR3 is 15 residues. Germline CDR1 and CDR2: SGHDN and FVKESK. Trimming took 0 bases from V and 4 from J, leaving 11 bases between them.